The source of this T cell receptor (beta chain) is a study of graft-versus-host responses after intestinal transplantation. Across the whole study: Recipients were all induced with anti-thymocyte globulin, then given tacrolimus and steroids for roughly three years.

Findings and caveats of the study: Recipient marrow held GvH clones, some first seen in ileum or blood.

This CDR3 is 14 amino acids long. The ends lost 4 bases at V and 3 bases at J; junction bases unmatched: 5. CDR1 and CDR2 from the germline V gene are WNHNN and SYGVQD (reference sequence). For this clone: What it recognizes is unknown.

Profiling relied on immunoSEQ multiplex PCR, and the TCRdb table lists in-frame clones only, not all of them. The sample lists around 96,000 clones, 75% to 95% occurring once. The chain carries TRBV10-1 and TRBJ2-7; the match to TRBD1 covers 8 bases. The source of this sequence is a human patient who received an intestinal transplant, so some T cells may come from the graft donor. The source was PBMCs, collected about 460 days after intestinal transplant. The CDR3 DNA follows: TGCGCCAGCAGTGCAGGGGGCGCGATCTACGAGCAGTACTTC. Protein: CASSAGGAIYEQYF.